This TCR beta chain came from a study of blood T cells in healthy people across ages. Study-wide findings and caveats: Roughly linear age-related decline in beta diversity appeared, significant by age 40. Estimated diversity, derived from one million T cells, was regarded as an underestimate.

Germline V gene sequence: CDR1 LGHNT, CDR2 FRNRAP. The CDR3 contains 15 residues. J lost 8 bases, V lost 2 bases, and 10 bases had no gene match. This clonotype has a handful of counts. The antigen is unknown. The use of a sample-barcoded 5' primer and a J-beta primer mix characterized a second PCR of roughly 7 to 12 cycles. TCRdb called the 5' RACE reads again in MiXCR, with one record for every CDR3 protein. The table shows about 1.4 million distinct CDR3 sequences, with 45% to 70% occurring only once. This clonotype originated in a man between 18 and 35 years old in good health. The genes are TRBV12-5 and TRBJ1-2, with 8 nucleotides matching TRBD1. The sample taken for sequencing was blood. As DNA, the CDR3 is TGTGCTAGTGGTTTGCCCGCCGGGACAGGTGGCGGCTACACCTTC. Amino acids: CASGLPAGTGGGYTF.